Relative to its sample, the clone carrying this TCR beta chain is medium-sized (0.01 to 0.1%). Its antigen is undetermined. The sample is drawn from a study of neurological immune-mediated disorders. CDR3 length: 17 residues. Germline CDR1 and CDR2: SGDLS and YYNGEE. Germline trimming cut 3 bases from V and 4 bases from J; bases unmatched to any gene: 5. The study, taken as a whole, reports: Multiple sclerosis was found to have the least TCR clonal expansion, below healthy controls, and HTLV-1-associated myelopathy the most.

Over 190 million TCR-beta sequences from 15-18 subjects came out of each sequencing run. TCRdb independently ran MiXCR on the 5' RACE reads; one entry per CDR3 protein. The table lists 20,000 to 25,000 distinct CDR3 sequences, approximately 6.6% of them singletons. The rearrangement links TRBV9 to TRBJ2-2, with TRBD2 matching 14 bases. This clonotype originated in a man in his late teens or twenties in good health. Sequenced material: CD8+ T cells from blood. In DNA, the CDR3 is TGTGCCAGCAGCGGACTAGCGGGGGGGACTTTCACCGGGGAGCTGTTTTTT. Translation: CASSGLAGGTFTGELFF.